This TCR beta chain came from a study of shared clonotypes between healthy human individuals. CDR1 and CDR2 from the germline V gene are SGHRS and YFSETQ. This CDR3 comprises 14 residues. Trimming removed 0 bases from V and 0 bases from J, with 7 bases in between. Healthy and HIV-negative, the adult donors had no recent acute infections or vaccinations. Every one of the donors was a Caucasian adult that lived in Nashville, Tennessee. CD4+ cells underwent separation, giving CD45RA+ naive and CD45RA-negative memory subsets. Some clones are missing from TCRdb's copy, which holds only in-frame ones; the method was immunoSEQ multiplex PCR. Here the sample spans 2 million to 2.5 million clones, under 95% being singletons. This clone showed up just once. Other DNA sequences in the sample encode the same CDR3.

Material for sequencing was naive CD4+ T cells from PBMCs. Documented subset: CD45RA+ positively selected. The V gene is TRBV5-1, the J gene TRBJ2-7, with D unresolved. This TCR came from a man between 18 and 35 years old in good health. Some clones in this sample may be carry-over from other donors' samples. CDR3 residues: CASSLDGRSYEQYF. CDR3 nucleotides: TGCGCCAGCAGCTTGGATGGACGCTCCTACGAGCAGTACTTC.